The 7 T cell receptor beta chains below all came from one sample that was sequenced in a study of cytomegalovirus exposure and HLA in healthy donors. In the PCR, 60 Vbeta and 13 Jbeta primers were used. Only in-frame clones appear in the TCRdb table, and some are missing; sequencing was by immunoSEQ multiplex PCR. The sample totals about 130,000 clones. The specimen sequenced was PBMCs. The source of these receptors is a man under 40 in good health and CMV-seronegative.

V is TRBV7-3 and J is TRBJ2-2, with no clear D. V dropped 3 bases and J dropped 6 bases, with 8 bases sitting between them. In germline, CDR1 is SGHTA, CDR2 FQGTGA. The CDR3 spans 13 residues. The CDR3 bases are TGTGCCAGCAGCTTGTTTAGTTCCGGGGAGCTGTTTTTT. Protein sequence: CASSLFSSGELFF.

V gene TRBV6-5 combines with J gene TRBJ1-1, with D uncertain. V dropped 6 bases and J dropped 0 bases, with 8 bases sitting between them. Per germline, CDR1 MNHEY and CDR2 SVGAGI. CDR3 size: 13 residues. The CDR3, as DNA: TGTGCCAGCAGCCCGTCGGTGAACACTGAAGCTTTCTTT. Encoded protein: CASSPSVNTEAFF.

The chain recombines TRBV4-1 with TRBJ2-7; possible D gene TRBD2, 6 bases. Germline V lookup: CDR1 MGHRA, CDR2 YSYEKL. V shed 2 bases and J shed 3 bases, with 20 bases lying between them. The CDR3 extends over 17 amino acids. CDR3 bases: TGCGCCAGCAGCCAACCGCGGGGTAGCGGAGAAGGCTACGAGCAGTACTTC. Its translation is CASSQPRGSGEGYEQYF.

This chain links TRBV30 with TRBJ1-1; no definite D call. Per the germline V gene, CDR1 is GTSNPN and CDR2 is SVGIG (reference sequence). V lost 7 bases, J lost 11 bases, and 8 bases lay in between. The CDR3 covers 8 residues. CDR3 residues: CASSRAFF. The CDR3 nucleotides are TGTGCCTCTTCGCGGGCTTTCTTT.

The V call is TRBV7-2, the J call TRBJ2-1; 8 positions match TRBD2. The CDR3 totals 14 residues. Trimming took 4 bases from V and 6 from J; bases not matched to a gene: 5. Germline lookup yields CDR1 SGHTA and CDR2 FQGNSA. Written as DNA, the CDR3 is TGTGCCAGCAGCTCCAGGACTAGCCTCAATGAGCAGTTCTTC. Translating it yields CASSSRTSLNEQFF.

The chain links TRBV30 to TRBJ2-5; 9 bases line up with TRBD1. Germline V gene sequence: CDR1 GTSNPN, CDR2 SVGIG (reference sequence). The V and J ends lost 5 bases and 3 bases, in that order; junction bases with no gene match: 4. CDR3 length: 13 amino acids. CDR3 in amino acids: CAWGTGRKETQYF. Written as DNA, the CDR3 is TGTGCCTGGGGGACAGGGAGGAAAGAGACCCAGTACTTC.

The chain uses TRBV4-2 and TRBJ2-6; TRBD2 is a possible D gene (6 bases). Trimming removed 0 bases from V and 2 bases from J, with 8 bases in between. Germline CDR1 is LGHNA and CDR2 is YNFKEQ. The CDR3 sequence is 16 residues long. The CDR3 nucleotides read TGTGCCAGCAGCCAAGATCCGGGGGCTGGGGCCAACGTCCTGACTTTC. Its protein is CASSQDPGAGANVLTF.